This TCR beta chain was documented in a study of response to subunit inactivated influenza vaccine. V lost 3 bases to trimming and J lost 1 base; unmatched junction nucleotides: 3. This CDR3 is built from 15 residues. In germline, CDR1 is SGHRS, CDR2 YFSETQ. TCRdb reprocessed the RT-PCR reads with MiXCR, giving one entry per CDR3 protein. Of about 180,000 distinct CDR3 sequences listed, approximately 8.7% were seen once; the top ten hold approximately 11%. V is TRBV5-1 and J is TRBJ2-2, with 7 bases lining up with TRBD1. The starting material was non-naive T cells sorted from PBMCs, obtained on the day of vaccination. The sequence was obtained from a man aged 50 or older who received an inactivated influenza vaccine. The CDR3 is CASSWWTGNTGELFF. In DNA form, the CDR3 reads TGCGCCAGCAGCTGGTGGACAGGGAACACCGGGGAGCTGTTTTTT.